The 6 T cell receptor beta chains in this list originate from one sample, sequenced in a study of response to subunit inactivated influenza vaccine (dated by TCRdb to 2016 to 2019). Library preparation used RT-PCR. Sequenced on an Illumina HiSeq 2500. Using fastp at Q25 and MiXCR, TCRdb reprocessed the public reads and kept productive beta chains. All rows with the same CDR3 protein become a single entry with the most common DNA and genes. The sample data list more than 450,000 distinct CDR3 sequences, and around 11% of these were observed just once. The top ten constitute roughly 9.6% of the sample. This sample was also put to use in a study of T cells expressing NK-cell markers. Reported in the second study: The TCR beta cDNA libraries were made using 5'RACE template switching, a step that added both a universal primer site and unique molecular identifiers.

The specimen comprised PBMCs from blood, sampled on the day of vaccination. These receptors originate from a man between 45 and 60 years old who received an inactivated influenza vaccine. Donor details come from another sample of the same person, matched by shared clones.

The rearrangement links TRBV18 to TRBJ2-4, with 8 bases matching TRBD1. Germline loops: CDR1 KGHSH, CDR2 LQKENI. The CDR3 spans 17 residues. J lost 2 bases, V lost 3 bases, and 9 bases had no gene match. CDR3 amino acids: CASSPPGQGASKNIQYF. The CDR3 DNA follows: TGTGCCAGCTCACCCCCCGGACAGGGCGCATCCAAAAACATTCAGTACTTC.

In this sample, this clonotype turned up many times. The rearrangement uses TRBV20-1 and TRBJ2-1; 8 bases are a match to TRBD2. This CDR3 has 16 amino acids. Germline CDR1 DFQATT, CDR2 SNEGSKA (reference sequence). V shed 1 base, J shed 7 bases, and the junction held 12 bases outside the gene matches. CDR3 DNA: TGCAGTGCTAGAGTTTTGACACTAGCGGACTCTAATGAGCAGTTCTTC. Amino acids: CSARVLTLADSNEQFF.

V usage is TRBV27 and J usage is TRBJ2-7, with 8 bases lining up with TRBD2. The CDR3 totals 13 residues. Losses at the gene ends were 2 bases for V and 12 bases for J; bases not matched to a gene: 9. CDR1 MNHEY and CDR2 SMNVEV come from the germline V gene (reference sequence). Here the CDR3 DNA reads TGTGCCAGCAGTTTAGAGGCGGGAGGTAGTTGGTACTTC. Residues: CASSLEAGGSWYF.

This chain connects TRBV28 to TRBJ2-1; TRBD2 matches 9 bases. V gave up 5 bases and J gave up 8 bases; unmatched junction bases: 16. The CDR3 is made up of 17 amino acids. Looked up from germline, CDR1 is MDHEN and CDR2 is SYDVKM. The CDR3 sequence is CASSPNFRPSGTYEQFF. Written as DNA, the CDR3 is TGTGCCAGCAGTCCCAATTTCAGGCCTAGCGGGACTTATGAGCAGTTCTTC.

The rearrangement joins TRBV11-2 to TRBJ2-4, with D possibly TRBD2 on 5 matching bases. CDR3 length equals 15 residues. V was shortened by 5 bases and J by 4 bases, with 15 bases between the two germline ends. Looked up from germline, CDR1 is SGHAT and CDR2 is FQNNGV. The CDR3 region has the DNA TGTGCCAGCAGCACAAACGGGGTGGGGAAAAACATTCAGTACTTC. Residues: CASSTNGVGKNIQYF.

This clonotype was found a few times. V usage is TRBV12-3 or TRBV12-4 and J usage is TRBJ1-1; D unclear. Trimming left V 0 bases short and J 1 base short, with 12 bases between. The CDR3 extends over 16 amino acids. CDR3 in amino acids: CASSLALVRSNTEAFF. The CDR3 bases are TGTGCCAGCAGTTTAGCGTTGGTGCGGTCGAACACTGAAGCTTTCTTT.